This is a list of T cell receptor beta chains from one sample in a study of cytomegalovirus exposure and HLA in healthy donors. Profiling relied on immunoSEQ multiplex PCR, and the TCRdb table lists in-frame clones only, not all of them. The sample records a few hundred thousand clones, roughly four fifths being singletons. The sample taken for sequencing was PBMCs. The receptors come from a girl aged 10-17 years in good health and CMV-seronegative. Both conserved end residues are part of each CDR3. The D gene is left open where the match is weak. Expanded clones get a size class; other rows say once, few or many, or leave the size out.

>TRBJ2-4|16|-|TRBV29-1|-
TGCAGCGTTGAAGATTACCGGGACACCGGGAAAAACATTCAGTACTTC
CSVEDYRDTGKNIQYF
>TRBJ2-5|14|-|TRBV5-4|-
TGTGCCAGCAGCTCTAAACAGGGAGCTCAGACCCAGTACTTC
CASSSKQGAQTQYF
>TRBJ1-1|13|TRBD1|TRBV7-9|few
TGTGCCAGCAGACCGACAGGGGACACTGAAGCTTTCTTT
CASRPTGDTEAFF
>TRBJ1-5|13|-|TRBV11-1|-
TGTGCCAGCAGCCACGGTGTGGATCAGCCCCAGCATTTT
CASSHGVDQPQHF
>TRBJ2-1|13|TRBD1|TRBV29-1|-
TGCAGCGGTATACGGGACAGGGCCAATGAGCAGTTCTTC
CSGIRDRANEQFF
>TRBJ2-5|17|-|TRBV18|-
TGTGCCAGCTCACCCGTACCGGGAACAGGGACCCAAGAGACCCAGTACTTC
CASSPVPGTGTQETQYF
>TRBJ1-4|14|-|TRBV9|few
TGTGCCAGCAGCGTAGACACAGGGAATGAAAAACTGTTTTTT
CASSVDTGNEKLFF
>TRBJ2-7|15|-|TRBV18|once
TGTGCCAGCTCACCACCGCCGGGGAGCTCCTACGAGCAGTACTTC
CASSPPPGSSYEQYF
>TRBJ2-5|17|TRBD2|TRBV15|-
TGTGCCACCAGCAGTGAAAGCTTAGCGGGGGGTGAGGAGACCCAGTACTTC
CATSSESLAGGEETQYF
>TRBJ2-7|17|TRBD1|TRBV5-1|-
TGCGCCAGCAGCGACAGGGGACCAAACCTGATAACCTACGAGCAGTACTTC
CASSDRGPNLITYEQYF
>TRBJ1-3|16|-|TRBV19|once
TGTGCCAGTAGTATAGACGCAGGGTCGTCTGGAAACACCATATATTTT
CASSIDAGSSGNTIYF
>TRBJ1-1|13|-|TRBV5-1|few
TGCGCCAGCAGCGTAGAATTATCTTCTGAAGCTTTCTTT
CASSVELSSEAFF
>TRBJ2-2|14|TRBD1|TRBV5-5|-
TGTGCCGGGGCACAGGGGGCGGTCACCGGGGAGCTGTTTTTT
CAGAQGAVTGELFF
>TRBJ2-7|13|-|TRBV11-2|-
TGTGCCAGCAGCTTAGCGACAGACTACGAGCAGTACTTC
CASSLATDYEQYF
>TRBJ1-4|16|-|TRBV28|-
TGTGCCAGCAGTTCGGCAGGAATCTCGCCTAATGAAAAACTGTTTTTT
CASSSAGISPNEKLFF
>TRBJ2-3|14|TRBD1|TRBV5-1|-
TGCGCCAGCAGCGTCCGACAGGGGCGGAATACGCAGTATTTT
CASSVRQGRNTQYF
>TRBJ1-1|15|TRBD1|TRBV18|-
TGTGCCAGCTCATCTAATTCAGGGGGCGCGGGCGAAGCTTTCTTT
CASSSNSGGAGEAFF
>TRBJ2-5|13|-|TRBV28|-
TGTGCCAGCAGTAAAGGGGTGCCGGAGACCCAGTACTTC
CASSKGVPETQYF
>TRBJ2-1|16|TRBD1|TRBV28|-
TGTGCCAGCAGCTTTCTGACAGGGGGCGGCAACAATGAGCAGTTCTTC
CASSFLTGGGNNEQFF
>TRBJ1-1|13|-|TRBV5-6|few
TGTGCCAGCAGCTTAGGGAGGGGGACTGAAGCTTTCTTT
CASSLGRGTEAFF
>TRBJ2-5|15|-|TRBV5-6|-
TGTGCCAGCAGCACTGGGACAGGTTGGGGGGGAACCCAGTACTTC
CASSTGTGWGGTQYF
>TRBJ1-5|15|-|TRBV4-2|-
TGTGCCAGCAGCCAAGATTCCTCCCGCGATCAGCCCCAGCATTTT
CASSQDSSRDQPQHF
>TRBJ1-1|13|TRBD1|TRBV18|-
TGTGCCAGCTCACCGGACAGGGCGGCTGAAGCTTTCTTT
CASSPDRAAEAFF
>TRBJ2-1|17|-|TRBV29-1|-
TGCAGCGTTGAACCACTCAAGGTTACTAGCACCTACAATGAGCAGTTCTTC
CSVEPLKVTSTYNEQFF
>TRBJ1-2|14|TRBD1|TRBV27|-
TGTGCCAGCAGTCCATCTGACAGGGGGCTAGGCTACACCTTC
CASSPSDRGLGYTF
>TRBJ1-2|14|-|TRBV5-8|-
TGTGCCAGCAGCTTATCAGGCAGGGCCTATGGCTACACCTTC
CASSLSGRAYGYTF
>TRBJ1-1|15|-|TRBV7-8|-
TGTGCCAGCAGCTTATCGGACAGCGGGGGCGGGGAAGCTTTCTTT
CASSLSDSGGGEAFF
>TRBJ2-5|14|-|TRBV4-2|-
TGTGCCAGCAGCCAAGGTTTCGAGGAAGAGACCCAGTACTTC
CASSQGFEEETQYF
>TRBJ1-1|14|-|TRBV6-1|-
TGTGCCAGCAGGTCAACAGGGTTGGGCACTGAAGCTTTCTTT
CASRSTGLGTEAFF
>TRBJ2-3|15|-|TRBV6-5|-
TGTGCCAGCAGTTACTCCAGGAGGGGAACAGATACGCAGTATTTT
CASSYSRRGTDTQYF